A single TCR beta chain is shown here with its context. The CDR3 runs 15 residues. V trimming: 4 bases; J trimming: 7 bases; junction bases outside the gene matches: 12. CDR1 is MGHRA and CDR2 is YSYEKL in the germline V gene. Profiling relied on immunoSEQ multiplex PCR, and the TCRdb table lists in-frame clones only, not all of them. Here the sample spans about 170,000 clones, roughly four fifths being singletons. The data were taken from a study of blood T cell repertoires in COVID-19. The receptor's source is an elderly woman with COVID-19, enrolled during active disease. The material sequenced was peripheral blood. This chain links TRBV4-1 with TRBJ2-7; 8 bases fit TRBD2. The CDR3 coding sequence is TGCGCCAGCAGCCCGAGGGTAGCGGGGCCTAGGGAGCAGTACTTC. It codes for CASSPRVAGPREQYF.